These 25 T cell receptor beta chains originate from one sample sequenced in a study of T cells in Graves' hyperthyroidism and ophthalmopathy. Amplified TCR beta CDR3 regions derived from RNA transcripts. Using the HTBI primer set, a first-round RT-PCR was run on the TCR CDR3. MiXCR, run by TCRdb on the multiplex PCR reads, gives a single entry per CDR3 protein. Of under 350,000 distinct CDR3 sequences listed, about 25% are singletons. The sequencing sample was made of blood. Receptors originate from a man aged 35-49 years with Graves' hyperthyroidism that later progressed to Graves' ophthalmopathy.

This clonotype appeared a single time. The chain couples TRBV6-5 to TRBJ2-7, with D uncertain. V lost 3 bases, J lost 5 bases, and 17 bases lay in between. CDR3 length equals 15 residues. Per the germline V gene, CDR1 is MNHEY and CDR2 is SVGAGI. This CDR3 reads CASSYPALRANEQYF. CDR3 nucleotides: TGTGCCAGCAGTTATCCCGCCCTTAGGGCCAACGAGCAGTACTTC.

This clonotype was recorded many times. The conserved phenylalanine or tryptophan is not found at the CDR3 terminus, so this likely reflects a read error. This rearrangement joins TRBV30 to TRBJ1-6, with D maybe TRBD1 (5 bases). V was clipped by 3 bases and J by 7 bases, with 7 bases between them. Germline CDR1 is GTSNPN and CDR2 is SVGIG (reference sequence). The CDR3 runs 12 residues. The CDR3 bases are TGTGCCTGGAGGGGGCAGAATTCACCCCTCCACTCT. This codes for CAWRGQNSPLHS.

There are many counts of this clonotype. The V gene is TRBV18, the J gene TRBJ1-3; no clear D gene. The CDR3 totals 14 residues. Germline V gives CDR1 KGHSH, CDR2 LQKENI. The V gene lost 1 base and the J gene lost 0 bases, with 4 bases spanning the gap. The CDR3 sequence is CASSPQDSGNTIYF. DNA for the CDR3: TGTGCCAGCTCACCACAAGACTCTGGAAACACCATATATTTT.

The chain joins TRBV11-1 to TRBJ2-5; 8 bases fit TRBD2. The CDR3 is 14 residues long. Germline V gene data show CDR1 as SGHAT and CDR2 as FQDESV (reference sequence). With 5 bases clipped from V and 4 bases from J, the junction kept 6 bases outside the gene matches. The CDR3 DNA reads as TGTGCCAGCAGCCACGGGGGGGTTTCAGAGACCCAGTACTTC. Protein: CASSHGGVSETQYF.

This clonotype has ten or more counts. The CDR3 protein is CASSLEGTGGGNTIYF. The CDR3 DNA is TGTGCCAGCAGCTTAGAAGGGACAGGGGGAGGAAACACCATATATTTT. V is TRBV7-2 and J is TRBJ1-3, with TRBD1 matching 11 bases. After removal of 1 base from V and 4 bases from J, the junction contained 3 bases not matched to a gene. CDR3 length: 16 amino acids. Looked up from germline, CDR1 is SGHTA and CDR2 is FQGNSA.

This clonotype was recorded many times. V and J are TRBV24-1 and TRBJ1-5, with D maybe TRBD1 (5 bases). Deletions cut 4 bases from V and 5 bases from J, with 8 bases between. Germline-derived CDR1 and CDR2 are KGHDR and SFDVKD. This CDR3 comprises 13 residues. The CDR3: CATSDRADQPQHF. The CDR3 DNA sequence: TGTGCCACCAGTGACAGGGCGGATCAGCCCCAGCATTTT.

As regards this clonotype: Just one base apart from a much larger clone, this may be a read error. The chain couples TRBV6-2 or TRBV6-3 to TRBJ2-7; a weak D match, TRBD2 (6 bases). The V gene's germline CDR1 is MNHEY and CDR2 SVGEGT. This CDR3 spans 15 amino acids. The CDR3 here is CACSYSRRVDVGQYF. The DNA for the CDR3 is TGTGCCTGCAGTTACTCCAGGAGGGTTGACGTCGGGCAGTACTTC.

This clonotype occurred a few times. This rearrangement joins TRBV10-2 to TRBJ2-7; TRBD1 might be the D (6 bases). The CDR3 runs to 14 residues. CDR1 is WSHSY, CDR2 SAAADI, per germline. V lost 3 bases, J lost 2 bases, and 11 bases lay in between. The CDR3: CASSDLGATYEQYF. In DNA form, the CDR3 reads TGCGCCAGCAGTGATTTGGGGGCTACCTACGAGCAGTACTTC.

This clonotype has a count of ten or more. The rearrangement links TRBV19 to TRBJ1-5; TRBD1 matches at 7 bases. The CDR3 spans 16 residues. Per germline, CDR1 LNHDA and CDR2 SQIVND (reference sequence). V gave up 4 bases and J gave up 4 bases; unmatched junction bases: 10. In DNA, the CDR3 is TGTGCCAGTAGTACCCAATTCGACAGGGAAAATCAGCCCCAGCATTTT. This codes for CASSTQFDRENQPQHF.

This clonotype was recorded at least ten times. V usage is TRBV2 and J usage is TRBJ1-5; D not certain. CDR1 and CDR2 (germline): SNHLY, FYNNEI. V gave up 5 bases and J gave up 0 bases, with 11 bases separating them. The CDR3 has 15 amino acids. CDR3 sequence (DNA): TGTGCCAGCAGTCGAAGTACGGTTAGCAATCAGCCCCAGCATTTT. The encoded protein is CASSRSTVSNQPQHF.

In its sample, this clonotype was seen many times. V and J are TRBV13 and TRBJ2-7; TRBD2 matches at 7 bases. CDR1 is PRHDT, CDR2 FYEKMQ, per germline (reference sequence). The CDR3 extends over 14 amino acids. V gave up 5 bases and J gave up 3 bases; unmatched junction bases: 7. CDR3 nucleotide sequence: TGTGCCAGCAGCGAAGCGGGGCGGATCTACGAGCAGTACTTC. It yields the protein CASSEAGRIYEQYF.

The genes are TRBV11-2 and TRBJ1-5; 7 bases are shared with TRBD1. The germline gives CDR1 SGHAT, CDR2 FQNNGV. With V trimmed by 7 bases and J by 1 base, 10 bases remained unmatched. This CDR3 is 16 amino acids long. The chain's CDR3 is CASTPTGRGSNQPQHF. CDR3 sequence (DNA): TGTGCCAGCACCCCGACAGGGAGAGGGAGCAATCAGCCCCAGCATTTT.

This clonotype has ten or more counts. The chain carries TRBV18 and TRBJ1-1; 7 positions match TRBD1. The V segment lost 3 bases and the J segment 6 bases; nucleotides outside the gene matches: 7. Germline-derived CDR1 and CDR2 are KGHSH and LQKENI. The CDR3 extends over 14 amino acids. CDR3 amino acids: CASSPDRTLPEAFF. The CDR3 bases are TGTGCCAGCTCACCGGACAGGACGCTCCCTGAAGCTTTCTTT.

This clonotype was seen many times. The chain is built from TRBV9 and TRBJ1-1; D may be TRBD1 (6 bases). This CDR3 is 15 amino acids long. CDR1 and CDR2 (germline): SGDLS, YYNGEE. V lost 4 bases, J lost 5 bases, and 18 bases lay in between. CDR3 region: CASSKGGETGTEAFF. The CDR3 coding sequence is TGTGCCAGCAGCAAGGGGGGGGAAACCGGGACTGAAGCTTTCTTT.

This clonotype came up many times. The chain has TRBV12-3 or TRBV12-4 and TRBJ2-4; D could derive from TRBD1 or TRBD2 (5 bases each). This CDR3 comprises 16 residues. Trimming pared 0 bases from V and 3 bases from J, leaving 12 bases between. The CDR3, as DNA: TGTGCCAGCAGTTTAGCTGGAGAGAGGGGCAAAAACATTCAGTACTTC. Translated, it gives CASSLAGERGKNIQYF.

This clonotype was seen many times. The chain has TRBV27 and TRBJ2-7; TRBD1 is a possible D gene (5 bases). Germline CDR1 is MNHEY and CDR2 is SMNVEV (reference sequence). The CDR3 length is 17 residues. V shed 6 bases and J shed 2 bases, with 23 bases lying between them. CDR3 residues: CASSPRPLFDRTYEQYF. The CDR3 DNA sequence: TGTGCCAGCAGCCCGAGGCCCCTTTTTGACAGAACCTACGAGCAGTACTTC.

This clonotype came up many times. This rearrangement joins TRBV29-1 to TRBJ2-7; D is undetermined. Trimming removed 0 bases at V and 3 bases at J, with 6 bases between. The germline CDR1 and CDR2 sequences are SQVTM and ANQGSEA. This CDR3 region has 12 residues. The CDR3 region is CSVEERGYEQYF. CDR3 in DNA: TGCAGCGTTGAAGAGAGAGGCTACGAGCAGTACTTC.

At least ten counts were recorded for this clonotype. The V call is TRBV28, the J call TRBJ2-7; 7 bases align to TRBD2. CDR1 is MDHEN and CDR2 is SYDVKM in the germline V gene. The CDR3 extends over 13 amino acids. Losses at the gene ends were 0 bases for V and 5 bases for J; bases not matched to a gene: 1. The CDR3 DNA is TGTGCCAGCAGTTTATGGGCGGGAGACGAGCAGTACTTC. Amino acids: CASSLWAGDEQYF.

There are a few counts of this clonotype. The chain joins TRBV19 to TRBJ2-7; the D gene is possibly TRBD2 (6 bases). Per germline, CDR1 LNHDA and CDR2 SQIVND (reference sequence). The CDR3 runs 14 residues. The V end was cut by 0 bases, the J end by 2 bases, with 8 bases between. This CDR3 reads CASSIDTGAYEQYF. The CDR3 coding sequence is TGTGCCAGTAGTATAGATACGGGGGCCTACGAGCAGTACTTC.

This clonotype was recorded at least ten times. A much larger clone differs by one base, so this may be a read error. The chain links TRBV2 to TRBJ1-5; D gene uncertain. V was shortened by 11 bases and J by 1 base, with 9 bases between the two germline ends. Germline CDR1 and CDR2: SNHLY and FYNNEI. CDR3 length: 12 residues. The CDR3 DNA reads as TGTGCCGGTAGCGACAGCAATCAGCCCCAGCATTTT. Protein sequence: CAGSDSNQPQHF.

The chain joins TRBV6-5 to TRBJ2-2; D is undetermined. The CDR3 totals 16 residues. Germline V lookup: CDR1 MNHEY, CDR2 SVGAGI. The V end was cut by 2 bases, the J end by 0 bases, with 10 bases between. Here the CDR3 DNA reads TGTGCCAGCAGTTACAAAGACAAGACGAACACCGGGGAGCTGTTTTTT. Protein: CASSYKDKTNTGELFF.

By share, this clonotype ranks as medium-sized. J is TRBJ2-2 and V is TRBV27, with no clear D. The germline V gene encodes CDR1 MNHEY and CDR2 SMNVEV (reference sequence). CDR3 size: 13 residues. The germline V and J ends were trimmed by 3 bases and 0 bases, with 2 bases remaining between them. The CDR3 protein is CASSFPNTGELFF. The CDR3 DNA reads TGTGCCAGCAGTTTTCCGAACACCGGGGAGCTGTTTTTT.

This clonotype was observed a handful of times. The chain combines TRBV6-5 with TRBJ1-5; D is undetermined. The germline CDR1 and CDR2 sequences are MNHEY and SVGAGI. CDR3 size: 13 residues. V was clipped by 5 bases and J by 4 bases, with 9 bases between them. The CDR3 reads CASSTQDNQPQHF. In DNA form, the CDR3 reads TGTGCCAGCAGTACTCAGGATAATCAGCCCCAGCATTTT.

This clonotype was seen ten or more times. The CDR3 coding sequence is TGTGCCAGCAGGGTTCGAGGTCAGGGGGCCCTGGTTGACATTCAGTACTTC. Residues: CASRVRGQGALVDIQYF. The rearrangement joins TRBV6-1 to TRBJ2-4; 8 bases are a match to TRBD1. The junction had 18 bases not matched to a gene; V was cut back by 6 bases and J by 8 bases. This CDR3 contains 17 residues. Germline V CDR1 and CDR2: MNHNS, SASEGT.

The sample holds a few counts of this clonotype. The rearrangement joins TRBV12-3 or TRBV12-4 to TRBJ2-7; TRBD2 might be the D (5 bases). V gave up 5 bases and J gave up 0 bases, with 14 bases separating them. The CDR3 spans 15 residues. Written as DNA, the CDR3 is TGTGCCAGCAGTACCGAAGTGGCGGGCTCCTACGAGCAGTACTTC. Protein sequence: CASSTEVAGSYEQYF.